One sample yielded the 9 T cell receptor beta chains listed below, sequenced in a study of human T cells and chemical hapten exposure. The sample's time point: patch test 1, 2 weeks after DPC sensitization. Treatment meaning: therapeutic diphenylcyclopropenone sensitization with weekly scalp DPC. MiXCR, applied by TCRdb to the RACE reads, yields one record per CDR3 protein. The data contain about 120,000 distinct CDR3 sequences, approximately 14% of them singletons. Here the sequenced sample was whole blood, taken in connection with sensitization to the hapten diphenylcyclopropenone (DPC). The receptors originated from a young man with alopecia areata. Some clones in this sample may be carry-over from other donors' samples.

The V gene is TRBV27, the J gene TRBJ2-1; D call uncertain. V was cut by 5 bases and J by 6 bases, with 8 bases left in between. The CDR3 consists of 12 residues. Germline assignment: CDR1 MNHEY and CDR2 SMNVEV (reference sequence). Here the CDR3 reads CASSSRVNEQFF. The DNA for the CDR3 is TGTGCCAGCAGTAGCAGAGTCAATGAGCAGTTCTTC.

The J gene is TRBJ2-1, the V gene TRBV7-3; 10 positions match TRBD1. This CDR3 has 16 amino acids. V was pared by 0 bases and J by 6 bases, with 5 bases of the junction left unmatched. The germline CDR1 and CDR2 sequences are SGHTA and FQGTGA. DNA of the CDR3: TGTGCCAGCAGCTTAACGGGGACAGGGGCGGGCAATGAGCAGTTCTTC. Encoded protein: CASSLTGTGAGNEQFF.

J is TRBJ2-7 and V is TRBV28; no clear D gene. The germline gives CDR1 MDHEN, CDR2 SYDVKM. This CDR3 spans 8 amino acids. CDR3 in amino acids: CEFYEQYF. The CDR3 region has the DNA TGTGAATTCTACGAGCAGTACTTC.

This clonotype came up many times. This sequence joins TRBV7-3 and TRBJ1-6; the D gene is possibly TRBD1 (6 bases). V lost 5 bases and J lost 4, with 15 bases in between. The CDR3 spans 16 residues. The V gene's germline CDR1 is SGHTA and CDR2 FQGTGA. The CDR3 spells CASSAQGGFYNSPLHF. The CDR3 DNA is TGTGCCAGCAGCGCACAGGGTGGGTTTTATAATTCACCCCTCCACTTT.

This clonotype turned up a few times. The genes are TRBV6-2 or TRBV6-3 and TRBJ1-1; no clear D gene. The CDR3 is 18 residues long. Trimming shortened V by 0 bases and J by 0 bases, and 17 bases separated the two germline ends. CDR1 and CDR2 from the germline V gene are MNHEY and SVGEGT. Here the CDR3 DNA reads TGTGCCAGCAGTTACTCAATCCAGAAAGCCAATATGAACACTGAAGCTTTCTTT. Translated, it gives CASSYSIQKANMNTEAFF.

The sample holds a few counts of this clonotype. Here the CDR3 reads CASSQDYNFGNTIYF. The CDR3 coding sequence is TGCGCCAGCAGCCAAGATTATAACTTTGGAAACACCATATATTTT. The chain is built from TRBV4-3 and TRBJ1-3; no firm D call. Trimming shortened V by 0 bases and J by 3 bases, and 9 bases separated the two germline ends. The length of the CDR3 is 15 residues. Germline V lookup: CDR1 LGHNA, CDR2 YSLEER.

The CDR3 region has the DNA TGTGCCAGCAGCGAAACGTATGGGCAGTTCTTC. This codes for CASSETYGQFF. The rearrangement links TRBV11-2 to TRBJ2-1; D not certain. CDR3 size: 11 residues. In germline, CDR1 is SGHAT, CDR2 FQNNGV. Trimming stripped 5 bases from V and 12 bases from J, with 11 bases between.

The chain carries TRBV5-1 and TRBJ1-2; TRBD1 is a possible D gene (6 bases). The CDR3 is 13 amino acids. The V end was cut by 0 bases, the J end by 6 bases, with 9 bases between. CDR1 SGHRS and CDR2 YFSETQ come from the germline V gene. The DNA of the CDR3 is TGCGCCAGCAGCTTGGCAGGGGCGGATGGCTACACCTTC. The encoded protein is CASSLAGADGYTF. Full variable domain (rest looked up from reference TRBV5-1 and TRBJ1-2): KAGVTQTPRYLIKTRGQQVTLSCSPISGHRSVSWYQQTPGQGLQFLFEYFSETQRNKGNFPGRFSGRQFSNSRSEMNVSTLELGDSALYLCASSLAGADGYTFGSGTRLTVV.

This chain links TRBV6-1 with TRBJ2-3; 13 bases are shared with TRBD2. Losses at the gene ends were 6 bases for V and 6 bases for J; bases not matched to a gene: 6. The germline V gene encodes CDR1 MNHNS and CDR2 SASEGT. The CDR3 has 15 residues. The CDR3 here is CASSSTSGGSDTQYF. The CDR3, as DNA: TGTGCCAGCAGCTCGACTAGCGGGGGGTCCGATACGCAGTATTTT.